The rows below give T cell receptor beta chains drawn from one sample of a study of tumor-infiltrating lymphocytes in localized non-small cell lung cancer. The table came from immunoSEQ multiplex PCR; TCRdb's copy has only in-frame clones and leaves some out. The sample yields tens of thousands of clones, roughly 63% seen once. Sequenced material: lung tumor tissue. These receptors all stem from a human donor with non-small cell lung cancer. The CDR3 runs from the conserved cysteine through the conserved F or W. A D gene is named only where the DNA matches it firmly. Size values are once, few and many counts, or a class for expanded clones, and some rows have none.

clone_size: -; j_call: TRBJ1-2; d_call: -; v_call: TRBV6-1; cdr3_nt: TGTGCCAGCAGGGGGAGTAACTATGGCTACACCTTC; cdr3_aa: CASRGSNYGYTF
clone_size: -; j_call: TRBJ2-3; d_call: TRBD1; v_call: TRBV29-1; cdr3_nt: TGCAGCTCCACCCGCAGGGGGCCAAGCACAGATACGCAGTATTTT; cdr3_aa: CSSTRRGPSTDTQYF
clone_size: -; j_call: TRBJ2-1; d_call: TRBD2; v_call: TRBV5-1; cdr3_nt: TGCGCCAGCAGCTCCCTTGGAGCGGGGGATGAGCAGTTCTTC; cdr3_aa: CASSSLGAGDEQFF
clone_size: -; j_call: TRBJ2-5; d_call: -; v_call: TRBV4-1; cdr3_nt: TGCGCCAGCAGCCGTTCGGGGGCAACACAAGAGACCCAGTACTTC; cdr3_aa: CASSRSGATQETQYF
clone_size: -; j_call: TRBJ2-7; d_call: TRBD2; v_call: TRBV29-1; cdr3_nt: TGCAGCCCAGACCCCGCTAGCGGGGTTTACGAGCAGTACTTC; cdr3_aa: CSPDPASGVYEQYF
clone_size: few; j_call: TRBJ1-1; d_call: TRBD1; v_call: TRBV28; cdr3_nt: TGTGCCAGCAGTACGGCCGGGACAGGGGGTTCTGAAGCTTTCTTT; cdr3_aa: CASSTAGTGGSEAFF
clone_size: -; j_call: TRBJ2-2; d_call: TRBD1; v_call: TRBV2; cdr3_nt: TGTGCCAGCAGTGACGGGACAGGGGGCACCGGGGAGCTGTTTTTT; cdr3_aa: CASSDGTGGTGELFF
clone_size: -; j_call: TRBJ1-1; d_call: TRBD1; v_call: TRBV7-2; cdr3_nt: TGTGCCAGCAGCCAGCGGGACAGGGGGCTAATGAACACTGAAGCTTTCTTT; cdr3_aa: CASSQRDRGLMNTEAFF
clone_size: -; j_call: TRBJ2-3; d_call: -; v_call: TRBV6-5; cdr3_nt: TGTGCCAGCAGTTACAGCGGAGACAGCACAGATACGCAGTATTTT; cdr3_aa: CASSYSGDSTDTQYF
clone_size: -; j_call: TRBJ2-7; d_call: -; v_call: TRBV11-2; cdr3_nt: TGTGCCAGCAGCTCCTCGGCAGGGCGAATGGAGCAGTACTTC; cdr3_aa: CASSSSAGRMEQYF
clone_size: -; j_call: TRBJ1-5; d_call: -; v_call: TRBV29-1; cdr3_nt: TGCAGCGTTGAAGAGCATAGAAATCAGCCCCAGCATTTT; cdr3_aa: CSVEEHRNQPQHF
clone_size: -; j_call: TRBJ2-6; d_call: -; v_call: TRBV19; cdr3_nt: TGTGCCACATGTGAGTCGCCGTACCTCTCTGGGGCCAACGTCCTGACTTTC; cdr3_aa: CATCESPYLSGANVLTF
clone_size: -; j_call: TRBJ2-1; d_call: TRBD2; v_call: TRBV5-1; cdr3_nt: TGCGCCAGCAGCTACACGACTAGCAATGTACCCAATGAGCAGTTCTTC; cdr3_aa: CASSYTTSNVPNEQFF
clone_size: few; j_call: TRBJ1-1; d_call: -; v_call: TRBV29-1; cdr3_nt: TGCAGCGTTGCCGGGGCCCGGAACACTGAAGCTTTCTTT; cdr3_aa: CSVAGARNTEAFF
clone_size: -; j_call: TRBJ1-2; d_call: TRBD1; v_call: TRBV5-1; cdr3_nt: TGCGCCAGCAGCATTGACAGGGACTATGGCTACACCTTC; cdr3_aa: CASSIDRDYGYTF
clone_size: -; j_call: TRBJ2-2; d_call: TRBD1; v_call: TRBV10-3; cdr3_nt: TGTGCCATCTCCCCCACAGGGGGCGCTTTTACGGGGACCGGGGAGCTGTTTTTT; cdr3_aa: CAISPTGGAFTGTGELFF
clone_size: -; j_call: TRBJ2-6; d_call: -; v_call: TRBV19; cdr3_nt: TGTGCCAGTAGTCCGACAGCGGCCAACGTCCTGACTTTC; cdr3_aa: CASSPTAANVLTF
clone_size: once; j_call: TRBJ1-2; d_call: -; v_call: TRBV7-3; cdr3_nt: TGTGCCAGCAGCCCCGACAGATATGGCTACACCTTC; cdr3_aa: CASSPDRYGYTF
clone_size: -; j_call: TRBJ1-1; d_call: -; v_call: TRBV5-6; cdr3_nt: TGTGCCAGCACCCCGGGACTGTCGAACACTGAAGCTTTCTTT; cdr3_aa: CASTPGLSNTEAFF
clone_size: -; j_call: TRBJ1-3; d_call: -; v_call: TRBV9; cdr3_nt: TGTGCCAGCAGCGAACTACAGGGCTGGGCTGGAAACACCATATATTTT; cdr3_aa: CASSELQGWAGNTIYF
clone_size: -; j_call: TRBJ1-1; d_call: -; v_call: TRBV7-9; cdr3_nt: TGTGCCAGCAGCTCCTACGGGGGTGGGAACACTGAAGCTTTCTTT; cdr3_aa: CASSSYGGGNTEAFF
clone_size: -; j_call: TRBJ1-4; d_call: TRBD1; v_call: TRBV7-9; cdr3_nt: TGTGCCAGCAGCCGGGACAGGGGGAATGAAAAACTGTTTTTT; cdr3_aa: CASSRDRGNEKLFF
clone_size: -; j_call: TRBJ2-7; d_call: TRBD1; v_call: TRBV11-2; cdr3_nt: TGTGCCAGCAGCTTAGTTGGATCCGGGACAGGCTTCTACGAGCAGTACTTC; cdr3_aa: CASSLVGSGTGFYEQYF
clone_size: -; j_call: TRBJ2-6; d_call: -; v_call: TRBV5-1; cdr3_nt: TGCGCCAGCAGCTTGGGGACTATCGGCTCTGGGGCCAACGTCCTGACTTTC; cdr3_aa: CASSLGTIGSGANVLTF
clone_size: few; j_call: TRBJ1-1; d_call: -; v_call: TRBV10-1; cdr3_nt: TGCGCCAGCAGTCTAGGGGGGAGCACTGAAGCTTTCTTT; cdr3_aa: CASSLGGSTEAFF
clone_size: -; j_call: TRBJ2-7; d_call: TRBD2; v_call: TRBV7-2; cdr3_nt: TGTGCCAGCAGCTTAGGCGGGAGATACGAGCAGTACTTC; cdr3_aa: CASSLGGRYEQYF
clone_size: few; j_call: TRBJ2-2; d_call: -; v_call: TRBV28; cdr3_nt: TGTGCCAGCAGTAAACCAACCCCCGGGGAGCTGTTTTTT; cdr3_aa: CASSKPTPGELFF
clone_size: -; j_call: TRBJ2-7; d_call: -; v_call: TRBV19; cdr3_nt: TGTGCCAGTCTTGACCGGGACAAACCCTACGAGCAGTACTTC; cdr3_aa: CASLDRDKPYEQYF
clone_size: -; j_call: TRBJ2-3; d_call: -; v_call: TRBV7-9; cdr3_nt: TGTGCCAGCAGCTTCCCTCCCGGGGGGCTGGGAGATACGCAGTATTTT; cdr3_aa: CASSFPPGGLGDTQYF
clone_size: -; j_call: TRBJ2-1; d_call: -; v_call: TRBV7-9; cdr3_nt: TGTGCCACGGGTGATTACAATGAGCAGTTCTTC; cdr3_aa: CATGDYNEQFF
clone_size: -; j_call: TRBJ2-7; d_call: TRBD1; v_call: TRBV27; cdr3_nt: TGTGCCAGCCCGAGATTCCAGGGGGCCCTTTCCTACGAGCAGTACTTC; cdr3_aa: CASPRFQGALSYEQYF
clone_size: -; j_call: TRBJ2-3; d_call: TRBD2; v_call: TRBV19; cdr3_nt: TGTGCCAGTAGTCCGGGACTAGCGGGATTATCGGCAGATACGCAGTATTTT; cdr3_aa: CASSPGLAGLSADTQYF
clone_size: medium-sized; j_call: TRBJ1-1; d_call: -; v_call: TRBV7-2; cdr3_nt: TGTGCCAGCAGCTTAGCCTCTCTGAACACTGAAGCTTTCTTT; cdr3_aa: CASSLASLNTEAFF
clone_size: -; j_call: TRBJ2-7; d_call: -; v_call: TRBV11-2; cdr3_nt: TGTGCCAGCAGCTTAGAGGCAGCGAGCGAGCAGTACTTC; cdr3_aa: CASSLEAASEQYF
clone_size: few; j_call: TRBJ1-2; d_call: -; v_call: TRBV18; cdr3_nt: TGTGCCAGCTCACCACGGACACAGTATGGCTACACCTTC; cdr3_aa: CASSPRTQYGYTF
clone_size: -; j_call: TRBJ2-1; d_call: -; v_call: TRBV5-6; cdr3_nt: TGTGCCAGCAGCTCGGGATTGAACAATGAGCAGTTCTTC; cdr3_aa: CASSSGLNNEQFF
clone_size: -; j_call: TRBJ1-4; d_call: -; v_call: TRBV5-1; cdr3_nt: TGCGCCAGCAGGGAAACAGTTGCAACTAATGAAAAACTGTTTTTT; cdr3_aa: CASRETVATNEKLFF
clone_size: few; j_call: TRBJ1-2; d_call: -; v_call: TRBV30; cdr3_nt: TGTGCCTGGAGTGGGGGAACTAACTATGGCTACACCTTC; cdr3_aa: CAWSGGTNYGYTF
clone_size: -; j_call: TRBJ1-1; d_call: TRBD1; v_call: TRBV27; cdr3_nt: TGTGCCAGCAGGAGACTTGGACAGGGGAACACTGAAGCTTTCTTT; cdr3_aa: CASRRLGQGNTEAFF
clone_size: -; j_call: TRBJ1-2; d_call: -; v_call: TRBV7-2; cdr3_nt: TGTGCCAGCAGCTTCGGGAAAGCTAACTATGGCTACACCTTC; cdr3_aa: CASSFGKANYGYTF
clone_size: once; j_call: TRBJ2-1; d_call: -; v_call: TRBV13; cdr3_nt: TGTGCCAGCAGCGTCTACCGGCTCACTAACTACAATGAGCAGTTCTTC; cdr3_aa: CASSVYRLTNYNEQFF
clone_size: once; j_call: TRBJ2-7; d_call: -; v_call: TRBV7-9; cdr3_nt: TGTGCCAGCAGCTTAGATGGTGTATGGGCCTACGAGCAGTACTTC; cdr3_aa: CASSLDGVWAYEQYF
clone_size: -; j_call: TRBJ1-2; d_call: -; v_call: TRBV28; cdr3_nt: TGTGCCAGCAGTTTACGGGGGGCTGCCTATGGCTACACCTTC; cdr3_aa: CASSLRGAAYGYTF
clone_size: few; j_call: TRBJ1-2; d_call: -; v_call: TRBV19; cdr3_nt: TGTGCCAGTAGTATAGTACGGGACTATGGCTACACCTTC; cdr3_aa: CASSIVRDYGYTF
clone_size: few; j_call: TRBJ1-4; d_call: -; v_call: TRBV9; cdr3_nt: TGTGCCAGCAGCGTAGAGGCAACTAATGAAAAACTGTTTTTT; cdr3_aa: CASSVEATNEKLFF
clone_size: -; j_call: TRBJ2-4; d_call: -; v_call: TRBV29-1; cdr3_nt: TGCAGCGTCCAACAGGGTAGTGGGTTTCAGTACTTC; cdr3_aa: CSVQQGSGFQYF
clone_size: few; j_call: TRBJ1-1; d_call: -; v_call: TRBV12-5; cdr3_nt: TGTGCTAGTGGTTTGGAGGAGAGGACTGAAGCTTTCTTT; cdr3_aa: CASGLEERTEAFF